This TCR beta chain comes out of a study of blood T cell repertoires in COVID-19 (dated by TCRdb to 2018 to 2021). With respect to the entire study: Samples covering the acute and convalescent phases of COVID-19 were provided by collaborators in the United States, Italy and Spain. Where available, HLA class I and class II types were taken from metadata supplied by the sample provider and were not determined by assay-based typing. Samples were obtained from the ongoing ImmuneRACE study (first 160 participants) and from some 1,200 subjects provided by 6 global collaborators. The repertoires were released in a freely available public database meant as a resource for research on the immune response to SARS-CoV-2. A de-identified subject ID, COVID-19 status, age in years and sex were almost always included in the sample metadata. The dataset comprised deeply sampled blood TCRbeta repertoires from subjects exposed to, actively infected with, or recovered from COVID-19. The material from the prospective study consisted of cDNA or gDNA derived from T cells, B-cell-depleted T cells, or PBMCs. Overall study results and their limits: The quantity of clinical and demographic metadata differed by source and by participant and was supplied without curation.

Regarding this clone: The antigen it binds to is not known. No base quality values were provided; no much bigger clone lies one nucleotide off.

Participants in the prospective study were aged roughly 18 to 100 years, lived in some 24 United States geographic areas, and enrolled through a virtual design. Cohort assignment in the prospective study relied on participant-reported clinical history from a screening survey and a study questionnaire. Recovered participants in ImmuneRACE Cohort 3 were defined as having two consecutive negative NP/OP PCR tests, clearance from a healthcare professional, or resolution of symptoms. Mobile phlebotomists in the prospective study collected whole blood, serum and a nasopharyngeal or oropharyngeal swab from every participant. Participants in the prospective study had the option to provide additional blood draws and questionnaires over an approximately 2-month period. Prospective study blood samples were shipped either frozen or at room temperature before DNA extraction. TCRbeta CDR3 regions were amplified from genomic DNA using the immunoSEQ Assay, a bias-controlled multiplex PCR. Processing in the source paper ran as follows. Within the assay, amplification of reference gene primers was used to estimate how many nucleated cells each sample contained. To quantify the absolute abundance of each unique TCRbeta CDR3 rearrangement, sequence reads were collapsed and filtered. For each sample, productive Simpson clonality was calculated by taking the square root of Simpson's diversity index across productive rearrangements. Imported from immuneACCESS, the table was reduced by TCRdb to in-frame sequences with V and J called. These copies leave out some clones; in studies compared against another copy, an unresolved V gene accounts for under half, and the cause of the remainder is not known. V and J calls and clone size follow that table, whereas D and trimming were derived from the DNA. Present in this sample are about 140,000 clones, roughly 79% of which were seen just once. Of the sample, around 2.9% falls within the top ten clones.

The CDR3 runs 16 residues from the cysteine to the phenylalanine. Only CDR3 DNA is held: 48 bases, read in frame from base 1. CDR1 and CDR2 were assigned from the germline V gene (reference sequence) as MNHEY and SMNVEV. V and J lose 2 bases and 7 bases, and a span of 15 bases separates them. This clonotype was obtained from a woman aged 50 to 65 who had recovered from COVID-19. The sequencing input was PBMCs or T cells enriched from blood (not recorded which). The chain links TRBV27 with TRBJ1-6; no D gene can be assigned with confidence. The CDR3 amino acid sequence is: CASSLRVLGGNSPLHF. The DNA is TGTGCCAGCAGTTTAAGGGTCCTAGGAGGGAATTCACCCCTCCACTTT.